This T cell receptor beta chain was sequenced during a study of PD-L1 blockade in urothelial cancer. The time point was: pretreatment peripheral blood. Some clones are missing from TCRdb's copy, which holds only in-frame ones; the method was immunoSEQ multiplex PCR. The table lists some 71,000 clones, around four fifths of them singletons, with more than 6.5% in the top ten. V gave up 2 bases and J gave up 1 base, with 17 bases separating them. Germline V lookup: CDR1 SGHRS, CDR2 YFSETQ. The CDR3 has 17 residues. The chain carries TRBV5-1 and TRBJ2-3; TRBD2 might be the D (7 bases). The sequence came from a man in his forties or fifties with urothelial cancer. This specimen consisted of PBMCs, obtained around atezolizumab (anti-PD-L1) treatment. This chain's CDR3 is CASSLAGTSGRTDTQYF. CDR3 nucleotide sequence: TGCGCCAGCAGCTTAGCGGGGACATCAGGGCGCACAGATACGCAGTATTTT.